The T cell receptor beta chain under discussion was sequenced for a study of cytomegalovirus exposure and HLA in healthy donors. Study outcomes and limitations: Association of a missense DCLRE1C variant with TCR beta V- and J-gene trimming was reported in a later analysis. An Asian-associated ancestry cluster reportedly showed fewer N-insertions than the approximately 600-donor mean in a later analysis.

Germline V gene data show CDR1 as SGHDT and CDR2 as YYEEEE. This CDR3 spans 16 amino acids. The ends lost 1 base at V and 5 bases at J; junction bases unmatched: 6. As regards this clone: Its specificity is unknown.

13 Jbeta primers and 60 Vbeta primers were used for the PCR. In the original analysis: A later analysis counted approximately 80 million unique TCR beta chains, some 10 million shared. TCRdb's table, derived via immunoSEQ multiplex PCR, lists solely in-frame clones and lacks some. That table furnishes V, J and clone size, whereas the DNA furnished D and trimming. The table includes about 150,000 clones, around 82% detected once. This receptor was taken from a woman in her forties or fifties in good health and CMV-seropositive. The specimen sequenced was PBMCs. The chain has TRBV5-6 and TRBJ1-3, with 10 bases identical to TRBD1. CDR3 sequence reads: CASSLRGQGVRNTIYF. DNA of the CDR3: TGTGCCAGCAGCTTGCGAGGACAGGGGGTGAGAAACACCATATATTTT.